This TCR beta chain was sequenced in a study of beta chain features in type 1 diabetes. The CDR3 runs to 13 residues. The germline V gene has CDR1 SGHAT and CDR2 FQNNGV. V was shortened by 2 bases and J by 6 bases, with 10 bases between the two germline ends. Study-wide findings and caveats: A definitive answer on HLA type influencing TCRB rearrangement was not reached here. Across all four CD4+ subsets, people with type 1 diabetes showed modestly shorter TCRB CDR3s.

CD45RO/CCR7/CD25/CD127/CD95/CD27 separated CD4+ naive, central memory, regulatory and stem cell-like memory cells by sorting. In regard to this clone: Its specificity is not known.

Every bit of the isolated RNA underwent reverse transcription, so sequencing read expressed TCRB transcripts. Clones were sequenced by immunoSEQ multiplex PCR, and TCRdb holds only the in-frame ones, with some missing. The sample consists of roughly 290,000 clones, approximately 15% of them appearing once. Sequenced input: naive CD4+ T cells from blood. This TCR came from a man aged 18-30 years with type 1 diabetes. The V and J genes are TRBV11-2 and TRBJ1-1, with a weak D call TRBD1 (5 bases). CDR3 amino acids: CASSLRRGSEAFF. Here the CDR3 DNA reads TGTGCCAGCAGCTTAAGGAGGGGATCTGAAGCTTTCTTT.